Following are 29 T cell receptor beta chains from one sample sequenced in a study of blood T cell repertoires in COVID-19. Using immunoSEQ multiplex PCR, the repertoire was profiled, and TCRdb retains in-frame clones only, with some absent. The sample has approximately 330,000 clones, roughly 90% seen once. The specimen sequenced was peripheral blood. These receptors originate from a man aged 30-40 years with COVID-19, enrolled during active disease.

This CDR3 is CASSPPGLGQFF. The DNA of the CDR3 is TGTGCCAGCAGTCCCCCCGGTCTCGGGCAGTTCTTC. The V and J genes are TRBV7-2 and TRBJ2-1; D is unresolved. CDR3 length: 12 residues. Germline values: CDR1 SGHTA, CDR2 FQGNSA. V shed 6 bases and J shed 12 bases, with 15 bases lying between them.

The CDR3 region has the DNA TGTGCCATCAGTGAGTCTATGACAGACAATGAGCAGTTCTTC. Amino acids: CAISESMTDNEQFF. This chain joins TRBV10-3 and TRBJ2-1; TRBD1 might be the D (5 bases). V lost 0 bases and J lost 5, with 8 bases in between. Germline lookup yields CDR1 ENHRY and CDR2 SYGVKD. This CDR3 is built from 14 residues.

Details on this clone: The same CDR3 can be traced to other DNA sequences in this sample. This chain joins TRBV9 and TRBJ2-1; 7 bases match TRBD2. The CDR3 covers 15 residues. Germline-derived CDR1 and CDR2 are SGDLS and YYNGEE. V lost 0 bases and J lost 3; bases outside the gene matches: 3. The CDR3 region has the DNA TGTGCCAGCAGCGTAGGTTCGGGGGGCTACAATGAGCAGTTCTTC. Residues: CASSVGSGGYNEQFF.

CDR3 residues: CATSDPGTGRYEQYF. The CDR3 DNA sequence: TGTGCCACCAGTGATCCCGGGACAGGGAGATACGAGCAGTACTTC. V gene TRBV24-1 combines with J gene TRBJ2-7; 9 nucleotides line up with TRBD1. Trimming took 3 bases from V and 4 from J; bases not matched to a gene: 6. The germline CDR1 and CDR2 sequences are KGHDR and SFDVKD. The CDR3 has 15 amino acids.

This chain uses TRBV28 with TRBJ1-1, with 7 bases fitting TRBD1. The junction had 9 bases not matched to a gene; V was cut back by 2 bases and J by 6 bases. This CDR3 is built from 15 residues. The germline gives CDR1 MDHEN, CDR2 SYDVKM. In nucleotides, the CDR3 is TGTGCCAGCAGTTTACCCTTACAGGGGATCGCTGAAGCTTTCTTT. Its translation: CASSLPLQGIAEAFF.

The chain uses TRBV19 and TRBJ2-1; 13 positions match TRBD2. Unmatched junction bases numbered 13, after V lost 6 bases and J lost 8 bases. CDR1 is LNHDA and CDR2 is SQIVND in the germline V gene (reference sequence). The length of the CDR3 is 17 residues. The CDR3 protein is CASSWNLGLAGRDEQFF. In DNA, the CDR3 is TGTGCCAGTAGCTGGAACCTGGGACTAGCGGGACGGGATGAGCAGTTCTTC.

This chain links TRBV19 with TRBJ1-5; perhaps TRBD1 as D (5 bases). Deletions cut 7 bases from V and 3 bases from J, with 16 bases between. The V gene's germline CDR1 is LNHDA and CDR2 SQIVND (reference sequence). CDR3 length: 15 residues. The CDR3 DNA is TGTGCCAGTACCGATAAAGGACATCTCAATCAGCCCCAGCATTTT. This codes for CASTDKGHLNQPQHF.

The chain links TRBV19 to TRBJ2-3; D unresolved. Germline CDR1 LNHDA, CDR2 SQIVND (reference sequence). Deletions cut 3 bases from V and 6 bases from J, with 16 bases between. This CDR3 comprises 15 residues. CDR3 DNA sequence: TGTGCCAGTAGTATGGCGGCAGCTAGTGCTGATACGCAGTATTTT. Translation gives CASSMAAASADTQYF.

V usage is TRBV28 and J usage is TRBJ2-7; no firm D call. Trimming pared 7 bases from V and 0 bases from J, leaving 7 bases between. This CDR3 has 12 amino acids. Germline CDR1 is MDHEN and CDR2 is SYDVKM. In nucleotides, the CDR3 is TGTGCCAGCACGGAGAGCTCCTACGAGCAGTACTTC. Residues: CASTESSYEQYF.

The chain joins TRBV28 to TRBJ1-1; D gene ambiguous. Trimming removed 0 bases from V and 9 bases from J, with 11 bases in between. This CDR3 is built from 13 residues. Germline-derived CDR1 and CDR2 are MDHEN and SYDVKM. Written as DNA, the CDR3 is TGTGCCAGCAGTTTATGGCGGAGAACTCAAGCTTTCTTT. Its translation is CASSLWRRTQAFF.

The chain employs TRBV5-4 and TRBJ2-5; possibly TRBD2 for D (7 bases). V lost 5 bases and J 0 bases, leaving 17 bases between the germline ends. Per germline, CDR1 SGHNT and CDR2 YYREEE (reference sequence). The CDR3 runs 16 residues. For the CDR3, the DNA is TGTGCCAGCAGTCCTGGGGGGGCCCACTACCAAGAGACCCAGTACTTC. This sequence encodes CASSPGGAHYQETQYF.

V is TRBV19 and J is TRBJ2-1; maybe TRBD2 (5 bases). This CDR3 spans 13 amino acids. The germline V gene has CDR1 LNHDA and CDR2 SQIVND (reference sequence). Trimming pared 8 bases from V and 10 bases from J, leaving 18 bases between. This CDR3 reads CASGETPPREQFF. DNA of the CDR3: TGTGCCAGTGGGGAGACTCCTCCGAGGGAGCAGTTCTTC.

CDR3 nucleotide sequence: TGTGCCAGCAGCGTAGACAGGGTCCACGAGCAGTACTTC. As protein: CASSVDRVHEQYF. J is TRBJ2-7 and V is TRBV13; the match to TRBD1 covers 7 bases. Germline CDR1 PRHDT, CDR2 FYEKMQ (reference sequence). Losses at the gene ends were 5 bases for V and 5 bases for J; bases not matched to a gene: 6. This CDR3 comprises 13 residues. Supplemented by reference TRBV13 and TRBJ2-7, the full variable domain reads AAGVIQSPRHLIKEKRETATLKCYPIPRHDTVYWYQQGPGQDPQFLISFYEKMQSDKGSIPDRFSAQQFSDYHSELNMSSLELGDSALYFCASSVDRVHEQYFGPGTRLTVT.

Written as DNA, the CDR3 is TGTGCCAGCTCACCACCTTCCTTCCTTTGGAGTGAAGCTTTCTTT. The encoded protein is CASSPPSFLWSEAFF. The chain uses TRBV18 and TRBJ1-1; the D is unclear. Germline loops: CDR1 KGHSH, CDR2 LQKENI. V was shortened by 0 bases and J by 7 bases, with 15 bases between the two germline ends. CDR3 length equals 15 residues.

The rearrangement uses TRBV4-1 and TRBJ1-2; 10 bases align to TRBD1. The CDR3 runs 15 residues. Germline CDR1 is MGHRA and CDR2 is YSYEKL. With 4 bases clipped from V and 4 bases from J, the junction kept 6 bases outside the gene matches. DNA of the CDR3: TGCGCCAGCAGCCGCGGGGACAGGGGAACCTATGGCTACACCTTC. This encodes CASSRGDRGTYGYTF.

This chain connects TRBV7-3 to TRBJ2-1; 7 bases fit TRBD1. The CDR3 is 17 residues long. V shed 6 bases, J shed 0 bases, and the junction held 11 bases outside the gene matches. Germline CDR1 SGHTA, CDR2 FQGTGA. CDR3 sequence: CASSPGTAYRSYNEQFF. CDR3 nucleotides: TGTGCCAGCAGTCCCGGGACAGCCTACCGCTCCTACAATGAGCAGTTCTTC. Looking up the rest from reference TRBV7-3 and TRBJ2-1 gives the full variable domain: GAGVSQTPSNKVTEKGKYVELRCDPISGHTALYWYRQSLGQGPEFLIYFQGTGAADDSGLPNDRFFAVRPEGSVSTLKIQRTERGDSAVYLCASSPGTAYRSYNEQFFGPGTRLTVL.

This clone has a single count. The chain couples TRBV5-4 to TRBJ1-2; 7 bases line up with TRBD1. V was clipped by 3 bases and J by 8 bases; unmatched bases: 16. Germline V gene lookup returns CDR1 SGHNT and CDR2 YYREEE (reference sequence). The CDR3 has 16 amino acids. The CDR3 coding sequence is TGTGCCAGCAGCTCGGCGATAGACAGGGCGCCTTGGGGCTACACCTTC. This encodes CASSSAIDRAPWGYTF.

The genes are TRBV3-1 (or the pseudogene TRBV3-2) and TRBJ1-5; D is unclear. The V gene lost 0 bases and the J gene lost 5 bases, with 11 bases spanning the gap. The germline V gene encodes CDR1 LGHDT and CDR2 YNNKEL (reference sequence). This CDR3 is built from 15 residues. The CDR3 DNA reads TGTGCCAGCAGCCAAGATACGGGTCCGTATCAGCCCCAGCATTTT. It specifies CASSQDTGPYQPQHF.

This chain uses TRBV4-1 with TRBJ1-2, with unresolved D. Germline values: CDR1 MGHRA, CDR2 YSYEKL. The germline V and J ends were trimmed by 1 base and 3 bases, with 6 bases remaining between them. This CDR3 spans 13 amino acids. CDR3 sequence reads: CASSQVVDYGYTF. In DNA, the CDR3 is TGCGCCAGCAGCCAAGTGGTAGACTATGGCTACACCTTC.

The V and J genes are TRBV28 and TRBJ2-3; 7 positions agree with TRBD1. The CDR3 spans 17 residues. With 4 bases clipped from V and 2 bases from J, the junction kept 12 bases outside the gene matches. The germline CDR1 and CDR2 sequences are MDHEN and SYDVKM. The DNA of the CDR3 is TGTGCCAGCAGTTCCCCCCTACCGGGACAGTCCACAGATACGCAGTATTTT. It yields the protein CASSSPLPGQSTDTQYF.

Concerning this clone: The conserved phenylalanine or tryptophan normally closing the CDR3 is absent here, so this likely arose from a read error. The DNA is left out, because the CDR3 cannot be placed on it with certainty; the CDR3 is given as TCRdb lists it. The chain couples TRBV29-1 to TRBJ1-2; the table's D call TRBD1 went unverified against the DNA. The germline CDR1 and CDR2 sequences are SQVTM and ANQGSEA. The CDR3 is 9 amino acids long, termini counted. CDR3 protein: CSVPDVMGL.

The chain combines TRBV7-8 with TRBJ1-5; TRBD1 aligns across 10 bases. The CDR3 spans 17 residues. Losses at the gene ends were 5 bases for V and 8 bases for J; bases not matched to a gene: 15. The germline V gene encodes CDR1 SGHVS and CDR2 FQNEAQ. Here the CDR3 DNA reads TGTGCCAGCAGCGTGCGGCCGGGACAGGGGACCCGGGAGCCCCAGCATTTT. Amino acid sequence: CASSVRPGQGTREPQHF.

The V gene is TRBV7-2, the J gene TRBJ2-7; TRBD2 agrees at 10 bases. CDR3 size: 15 residues. V lost 4 bases, J lost 2 bases, and 5 bases stayed unmatched. Germline values: CDR1 SGHTA, CDR2 FQGNSA. In nucleotides, the CDR3 is TGTGCCAGCAGCTCGCTAGCGGGAGCAGCCTACGAGCAGTACTTC. This gives the protein CASSSLAGAAYEQYF.

The V and J genes are TRBV7-2 and TRBJ2-2; no firm D call. This CDR3 is built from 16 residues. The germline V gene has CDR1 SGHTA and CDR2 FQGNSA. Trimming pared 1 base from V and 0 bases from J, leaving 9 bases between. DNA for the CDR3: TGTGCCAGCAGCTTAGAGAGTACCGCGAACACCGGGGAGCTGTTTTTT. Translation gives CASSLESTANTGELFF.

V is TRBV9 and J is TRBJ2-1; 8 bases fit TRBD2. The CDR3 is made up of 18 amino acids. The J segment lost 2 bases and the V segment lost 3 bases, leaving 13 bases of the junction unmatched. Germline assignment: CDR1 SGDLS and CDR2 YYNGEE. The CDR3 region is CASSGGVERERAYNEQFF. CDR3 nucleotides: TGTGCCAGCAGCGGCGGAGTCGAGCGGGAGCGGGCCTACAATGAGCAGTTCTTC.

This clone was seen just once. The chain carries TRBV4-2 and TRBJ2-7; 15 bases align to TRBD2. The CDR3 is 19 amino acids. V dropped 3 bases and J dropped 7; count of bases not matched to a gene: 16. The germline CDR1 and CDR2 sequences are LGHNA and YNFKEQ. The CDR3 bases are TGTGCCAGCAGCCAGGAGGGACTAGCGGGAGGCCGGACTAACGTAGAGCAGTACTTC. This gives the protein CASSQEGLAGGRTNVEQYF.

This clone showed up just a few times. The chain joins TRBV29-1 to TRBJ2-3; perhaps TRBD2 as D (5 bases). V lost 7 bases to trimming and J lost 7 bases, with 18 bases between them. From germline, CDR1 is SQVTM and CDR2 ANQGSEA. This CDR3 has 13 residues. The CDR3 region has the DNA TGCAGCGAGTCACTAGGGCTAGGGAATACGCAGTATTTT. As protein: CSESLGLGNTQYF.

The chain has TRBV5-6 and TRBJ2-1; the D gene is possibly TRBD2 (6 bases). Germline V gene lookup returns CDR1 SGHDT and CDR2 YYEEEE. The V gene lost 2 bases and the J gene lost 2 bases, with 11 bases spanning the gap. The CDR3 has 15 residues. The CDR3 DNA follows: TGTGCCAGCAGCTTCTCAGGGAGGCCCTACAATGAGCAGTTCTTC. This encodes CASSFSGRPYNEQFF.

This clone was recorded many times. The chain couples TRBV19 to TRBJ2-2, with 9 bases identical to TRBD2. J gave up 1 base and V 2 bases, and 5 bases lay outside the gene matches. Germline values: CDR1 LNHDA, CDR2 SQIVND (reference sequence). The CDR3 loop spans 17 amino acids. This CDR3 reads CASSISSGTMNTGELFF. In DNA, the CDR3 is TGTGCCAGTAGTATATCTAGCGGGACTATGAACACCGGGGAGCTGTTTTTT.